These 7 T cell receptor beta chains came from one sample sequenced in a study of cytotoxic CD8 clonotypes in ibrutinib-treated CLL. Profiled with immunoSEQ multiplex PCR; TCRdb holds only in-frame clones, not every one. Seen here are about 300,000 clones, roughly 67% observed once, and the top ten hold roughly 6.3%. Source: PBMCs, taken after 36 months of ibrutinib treatment. The origin of the receptors is a human donor with chronic lymphocytic leukemia.

The chain uses TRBV5-4 and TRBJ1-1, with a tentative D call TRBD1 (5 bases). Germline lookup yields CDR1 SGHNT and CDR2 YYREEE (reference sequence). V lost 0 bases and J 6 bases, leaving 12 bases between the germline ends. This CDR3 spans 14 amino acids. For the CDR3, the DNA is TGTGCCAGCAGCTTGGTTCGGGGGAAGGCTGAAGCTTTCTTT. Its translation: CASSLVRGKAEAFF.

This clone was seen once. This rearrangement joins TRBV29-1 to TRBJ2-1, with 7 bases lining up with TRBD1. The CDR3 is 12 amino acids. Germline CDR1 SQVTM, CDR2 ANQGSEA. The ends lost 6 bases at V and 8 bases at J; junction bases unmatched: 7. This CDR3 reads CSVRQGTHEQFF. In nucleotides, the CDR3 is TGCAGCGTCAGACAGGGTACGCATGAGCAGTTCTTC.

The gene calls are TRBV7-3 and TRBJ2-1, with 10 positions matching TRBD2. Germline trimming cut 1 base from V and 9 bases from J; bases unmatched to any gene: 6. Germline CDR1 is SGHTA and CDR2 is FQGTGA. CDR3 length: 15 amino acids. The CDR3 sequence: CASSLNPAGGTEQFF. DNA for the CDR3: TGTGCCAGCAGCTTAAACCCAGCGGGGGGGACTGAGCAGTTCTTC.

The chain combines TRBV5-4 with TRBJ1-2, with D unresolved. The germline V gene has CDR1 SGHNT and CDR2 YYREEE (reference sequence). With 7 bases removed from V and 0 bases from J, the gap between germline ends came to 13 bases. The CDR3 has 14 amino acids. The CDR3 sequence: CASSLRPSNYGYTF. CDR3 nucleotide sequence: TGTGCCAGCTCCCTAAGGCCATCTAACTATGGCTACACCTTC.

The rearrangement links TRBV25-1 to TRBJ1-1, with TRBD1 identical over 7 bases. Germline values: CDR1 MGHDK, CDR2 SYGVNS. CDR3 length equals 15 residues. Trimming took 3 bases from V and 3 from J; bases not matched to a gene: 7. CDR3 residues: CASSETGMSYTEAFF. DNA for the CDR3: TGTGCCAGCAGTGAGACAGGGATGAGTTACACTGAAGCTTTCTTT.

V gene TRBV25-1 combines with J gene TRBJ2-7; possible D gene TRBD2, 5 bases. Deletions cut 8 bases from V and 2 bases from J, with 19 bases between. Germline V lookup: CDR1 MGHDK, CDR2 SYGVNS. The CDR3 is 15 residues long. Here the CDR3 DNA reads TGTGCCAGCGAGAGGGCGACCGCCTTTCCCTACGAGCAGTACTTC. This translates into CASERATAFPYEQYF.

This clone was seen more than once but under ten times. This chain uses TRBV6-5 with TRBJ2-1; tentatively, D is TRBD1 (6 bases). The CDR3 has 16 amino acids. Trimming took 2 bases from V and 2 from J, leaving 13 bases between them. CDR1 is MNHEY and CDR2 is SVGAGI in the germline V gene. The CDR3 protein is CASSYKGQIPYNEQFF. DNA of the CDR3: TGTGCCAGCAGTTACAAAGGACAGATCCCCTACAATGAGCAGTTCTTC.